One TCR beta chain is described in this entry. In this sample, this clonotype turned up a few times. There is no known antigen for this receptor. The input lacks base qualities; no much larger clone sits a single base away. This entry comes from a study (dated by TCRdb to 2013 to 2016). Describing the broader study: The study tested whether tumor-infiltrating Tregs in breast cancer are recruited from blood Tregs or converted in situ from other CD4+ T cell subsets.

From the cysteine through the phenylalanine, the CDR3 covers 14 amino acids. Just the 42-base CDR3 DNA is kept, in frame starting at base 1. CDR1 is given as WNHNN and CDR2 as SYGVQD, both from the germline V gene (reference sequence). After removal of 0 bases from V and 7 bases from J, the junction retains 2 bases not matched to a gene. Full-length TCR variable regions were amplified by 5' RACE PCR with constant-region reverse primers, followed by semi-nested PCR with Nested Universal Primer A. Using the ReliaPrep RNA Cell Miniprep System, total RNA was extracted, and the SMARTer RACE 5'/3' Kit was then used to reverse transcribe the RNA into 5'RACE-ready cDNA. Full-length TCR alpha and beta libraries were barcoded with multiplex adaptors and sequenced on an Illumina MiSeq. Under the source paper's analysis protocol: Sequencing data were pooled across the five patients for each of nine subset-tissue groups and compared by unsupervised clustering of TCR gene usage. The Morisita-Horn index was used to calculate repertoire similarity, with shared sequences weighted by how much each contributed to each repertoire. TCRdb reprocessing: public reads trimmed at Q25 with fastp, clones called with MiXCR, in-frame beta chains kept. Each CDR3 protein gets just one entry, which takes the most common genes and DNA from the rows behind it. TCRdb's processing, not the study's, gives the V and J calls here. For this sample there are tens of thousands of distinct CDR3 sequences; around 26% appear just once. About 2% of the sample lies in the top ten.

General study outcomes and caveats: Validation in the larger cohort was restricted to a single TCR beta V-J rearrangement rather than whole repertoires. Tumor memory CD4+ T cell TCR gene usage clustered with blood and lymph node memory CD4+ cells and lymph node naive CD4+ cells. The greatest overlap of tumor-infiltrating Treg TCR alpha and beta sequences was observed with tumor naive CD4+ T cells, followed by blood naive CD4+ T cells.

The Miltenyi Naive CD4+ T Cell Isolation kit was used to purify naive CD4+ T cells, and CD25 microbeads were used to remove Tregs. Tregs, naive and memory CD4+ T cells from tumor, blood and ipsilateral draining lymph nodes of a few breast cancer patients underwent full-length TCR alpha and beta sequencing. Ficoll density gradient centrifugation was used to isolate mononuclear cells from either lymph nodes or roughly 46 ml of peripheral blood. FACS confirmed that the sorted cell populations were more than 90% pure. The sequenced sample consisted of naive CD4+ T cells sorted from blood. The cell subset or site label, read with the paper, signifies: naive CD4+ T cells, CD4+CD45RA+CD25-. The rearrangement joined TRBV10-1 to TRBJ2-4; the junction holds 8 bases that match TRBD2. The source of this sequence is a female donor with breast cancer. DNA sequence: TGCGCCAGCAGTGAGTCCCTAGCGGGTAACATTCAGTACTTC. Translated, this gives CASSESLAGNIQYF.